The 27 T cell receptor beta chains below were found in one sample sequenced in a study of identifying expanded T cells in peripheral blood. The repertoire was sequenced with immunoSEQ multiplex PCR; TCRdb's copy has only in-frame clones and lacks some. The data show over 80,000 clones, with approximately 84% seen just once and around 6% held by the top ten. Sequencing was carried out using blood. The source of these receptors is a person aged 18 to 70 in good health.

As DNA, the CDR3 is TGTGCCAGCAGACAGGGGTGGGGAACTAATGAAAAACTGTTTTTT. It is translated as CASRQGWGTNEKLFF. This chain links TRBV27 with TRBJ1-4; 7 bases are shared with TRBD1. J lost 1 base, V lost 6 bases, and 5 bases had no gene match. The CDR3 length is 15 residues. Germline V gene data show CDR1 as MNHEY and CDR2 as SMNVEV (reference sequence).

This CDR3 is CASSASRGTEAFF. The CDR3 DNA reads as TGCGCCAGCAGCGCATCCCGCGGTACTGAAGCTTTCTTT. V gene TRBV5-1 combines with J gene TRBJ1-1; D call uncertain. Trimming shortened V by 4 bases and J by 5 bases, and 12 bases separated the two germline ends. The CDR3 totals 13 residues. CDR1 SGHRS and CDR2 YFSETQ come from the germline V gene.

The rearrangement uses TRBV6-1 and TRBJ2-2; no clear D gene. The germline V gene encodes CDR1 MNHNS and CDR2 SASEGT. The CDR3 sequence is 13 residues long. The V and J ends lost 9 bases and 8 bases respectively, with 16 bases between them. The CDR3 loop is CASTRIEAGELFF. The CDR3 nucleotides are TGTGCCAGTACAAGGATCGAGGCGGGGGAGCTGTTTTTT.

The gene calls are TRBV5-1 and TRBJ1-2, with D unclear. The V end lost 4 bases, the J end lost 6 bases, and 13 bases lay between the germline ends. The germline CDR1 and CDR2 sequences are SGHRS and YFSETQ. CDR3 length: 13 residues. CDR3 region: CASSGGGPDGYTF. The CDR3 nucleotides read TGCGCCAGCAGCGGTGGAGGGCCTGATGGCTACACCTTC.

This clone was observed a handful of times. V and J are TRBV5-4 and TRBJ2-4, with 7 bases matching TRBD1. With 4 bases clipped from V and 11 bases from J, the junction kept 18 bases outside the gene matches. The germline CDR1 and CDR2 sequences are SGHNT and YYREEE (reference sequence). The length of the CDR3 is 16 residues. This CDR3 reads CASSPRRQGSESVQYF. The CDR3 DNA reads TGTGCCAGCAGCCCCCGCCGACAGGGAAGCGAGTCGGTTCAGTACTTC.

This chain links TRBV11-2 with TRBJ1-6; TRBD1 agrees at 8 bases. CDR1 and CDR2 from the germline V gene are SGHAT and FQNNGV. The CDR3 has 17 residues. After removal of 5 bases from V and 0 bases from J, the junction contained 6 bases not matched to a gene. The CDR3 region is CASSPGGSLSYNSPLHF. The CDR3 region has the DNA TGTGCCAGCAGCCCAGGGGGCTCCCTCTCCTATAATTCACCCCTCCACTTT. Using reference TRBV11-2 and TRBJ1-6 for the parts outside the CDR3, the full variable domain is EAGVAQSPRYKIIEKRQSVAFWCNPISGHATLYWYQQILGQGPKLLIQFQNNGVVDDSQLPKDRFSAERLKGVDSTLKIQPAKLEDSAVYLCASSPGGSLSYNSPLHFGNGTRLTVT.

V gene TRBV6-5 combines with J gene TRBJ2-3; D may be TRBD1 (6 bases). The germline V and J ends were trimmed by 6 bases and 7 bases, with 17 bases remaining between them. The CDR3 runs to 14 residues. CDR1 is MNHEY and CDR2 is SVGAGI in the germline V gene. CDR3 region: CASRRPTGSNTQYF. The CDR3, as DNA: TGTGCCAGCAGGCGCCCTACAGGGAGTAATACGCAGTATTTT.

The CDR3 DNA sequence: TGTGCCAGTAGTACCCGCGAGTCCCCCTCCTACGAGCAGTACTTC. Protein: CASSTRESPSYEQYF. J is TRBJ2-7 and V is TRBV19; D is unclear. The CDR3 length is 15 residues. Per germline, CDR1 LNHDA and CDR2 SQIVND (reference sequence). The V and J ends lost 4 bases and 0 bases respectively, with 13 bases between them.

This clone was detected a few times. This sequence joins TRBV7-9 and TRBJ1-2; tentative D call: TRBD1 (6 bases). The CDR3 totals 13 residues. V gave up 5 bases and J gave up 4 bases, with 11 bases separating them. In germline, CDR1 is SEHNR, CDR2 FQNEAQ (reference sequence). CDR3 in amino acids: CASSPGQRYGYTF. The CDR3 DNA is TGTGCCAGCAGCCCTGGACAGCGCTATGGCTACACCTTC.

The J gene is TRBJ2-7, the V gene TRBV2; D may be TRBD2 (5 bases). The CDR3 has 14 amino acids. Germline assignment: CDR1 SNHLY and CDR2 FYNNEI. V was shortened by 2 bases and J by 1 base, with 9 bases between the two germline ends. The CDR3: CASSETTTSYEQYF. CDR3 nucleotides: TGTGCCAGCAGTGAAACGACTACGTCCTACGAGCAGTACTTC.

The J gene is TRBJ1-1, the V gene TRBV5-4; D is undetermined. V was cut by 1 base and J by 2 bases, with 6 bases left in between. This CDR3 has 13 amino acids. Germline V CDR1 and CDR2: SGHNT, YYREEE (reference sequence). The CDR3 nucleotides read TGTGCCAGCAGCTTGCCCCACAACACTGAAGCTTTCTTT. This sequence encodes CASSLPHNTEAFF.

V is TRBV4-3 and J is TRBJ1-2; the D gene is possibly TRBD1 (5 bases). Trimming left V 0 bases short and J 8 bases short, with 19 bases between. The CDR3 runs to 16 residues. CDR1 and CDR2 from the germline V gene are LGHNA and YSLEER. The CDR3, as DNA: TGCGCCAGCAGCCAAGATCCTCGAGGGGTAGCACGGGGCTACACCTTC. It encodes CASSQDPRGVARGYTF.

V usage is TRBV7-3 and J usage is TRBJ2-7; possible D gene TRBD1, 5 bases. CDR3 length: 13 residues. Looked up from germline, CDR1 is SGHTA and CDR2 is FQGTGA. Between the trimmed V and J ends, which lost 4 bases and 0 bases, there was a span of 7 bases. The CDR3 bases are TGTGCCAGCAGCTCGACAGTCTCCTACGAGCAGTACTTC. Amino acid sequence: CASSSTVSYEQYF.

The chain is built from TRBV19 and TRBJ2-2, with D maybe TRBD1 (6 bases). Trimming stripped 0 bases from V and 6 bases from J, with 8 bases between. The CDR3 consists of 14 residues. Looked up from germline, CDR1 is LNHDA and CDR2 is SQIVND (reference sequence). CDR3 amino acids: CASSIDWTAGELFF. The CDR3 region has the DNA TGTGCCAGTAGTATAGATTGGACAGCCGGGGAGCTGTTTTTT.

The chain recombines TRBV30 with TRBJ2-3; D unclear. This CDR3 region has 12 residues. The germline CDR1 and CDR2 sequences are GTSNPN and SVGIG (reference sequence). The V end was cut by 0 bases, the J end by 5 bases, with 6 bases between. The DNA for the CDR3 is TGTGCCTGGAGTGTACGGAGAGATACGCAGTATTTT. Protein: CAWSVRRDTQYF.

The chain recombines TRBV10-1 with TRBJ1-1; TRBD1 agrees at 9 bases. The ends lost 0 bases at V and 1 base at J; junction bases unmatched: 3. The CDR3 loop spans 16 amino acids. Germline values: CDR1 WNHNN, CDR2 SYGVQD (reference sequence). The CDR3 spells CASSESRDRANTEAFF. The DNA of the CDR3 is TGCGCCAGCAGTGAGTCCAGGGACAGGGCGAACACTGAAGCTTTCTTT.

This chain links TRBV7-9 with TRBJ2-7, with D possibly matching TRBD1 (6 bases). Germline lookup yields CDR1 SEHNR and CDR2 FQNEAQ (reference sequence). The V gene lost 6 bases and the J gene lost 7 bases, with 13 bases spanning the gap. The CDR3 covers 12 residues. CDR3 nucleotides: TGTGCCAGCAGGACGGACAGTCCGGAGCAGTACTTC. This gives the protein CASRTDSPEQYF.

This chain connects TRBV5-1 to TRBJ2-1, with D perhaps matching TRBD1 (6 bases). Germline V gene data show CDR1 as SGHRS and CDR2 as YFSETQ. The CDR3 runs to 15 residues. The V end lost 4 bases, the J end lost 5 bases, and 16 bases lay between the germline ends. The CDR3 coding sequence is TGCGCCAGCAGCCTGGGACAAGGGTCCCACAATGAGCAGTTCTTC. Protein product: CASSLGQGSHNEQFF. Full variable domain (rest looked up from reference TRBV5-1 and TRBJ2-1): KAGVTQTPRYLIKTRGQQVTLSCSPISGHRSVSWYQQTPGQGLQFLFEYFSETQRNKGNFPGRFSGRQFSNSRSEMNVSTLELGDSALYLCASSLGQGSHNEQFFGPGTRLTVL.

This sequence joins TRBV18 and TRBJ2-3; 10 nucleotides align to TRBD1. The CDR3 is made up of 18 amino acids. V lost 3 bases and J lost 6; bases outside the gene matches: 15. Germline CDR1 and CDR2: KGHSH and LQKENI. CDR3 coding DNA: TGTGCCAGCTCACCCTACAAGGCCGGGACAGGGGAATTCGATACGCAGTATTTT. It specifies CASSPYKAGTGEFDTQYF.

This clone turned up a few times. The CDR3 spells CASLARERSPLHF. CDR3 sequence (DNA): TGTGCCAGCCTCGCCAGGGAGCGGTCACCCCTCCACTTT. V and J are TRBV2 and TRBJ1-6; possible D gene TRBD1, 5 bases. The germline CDR1 and CDR2 sequences are SNHLY and FYNNEI. This CDR3 contains 13 residues. V was pared by 8 bases and J by 10 bases, with 15 bases between.

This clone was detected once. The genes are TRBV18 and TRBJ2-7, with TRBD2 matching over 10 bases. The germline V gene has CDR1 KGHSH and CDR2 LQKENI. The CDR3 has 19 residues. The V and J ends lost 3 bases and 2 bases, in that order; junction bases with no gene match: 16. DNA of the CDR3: TGTGCCAGCTCACCCCGAACATTGGGGCTAGCGGGGGCCGCCTACGAGCAGTACTTC. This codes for CASSPRTLGLAGAAYEQYF.

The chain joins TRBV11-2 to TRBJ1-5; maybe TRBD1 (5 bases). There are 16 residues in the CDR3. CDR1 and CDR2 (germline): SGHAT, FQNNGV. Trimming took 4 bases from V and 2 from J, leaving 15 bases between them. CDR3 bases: TGTGCCAGCAGCTCCGGCCCGGGGGTCGGCAATCAGCCCCAGCATTTT. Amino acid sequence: CASSSGPGVGNQPQHF. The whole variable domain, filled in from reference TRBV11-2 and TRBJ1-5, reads EAGVAQSPRYKIIEKRQSVAFWCNPISGHATLYWYQQILGQGPKLLIQFQNNGVVDDSQLPKDRFSAERLKGVDSTLKIQPAKLEDSAVYLCASSSGPGVGNQPQHFGDGTRLSIL.

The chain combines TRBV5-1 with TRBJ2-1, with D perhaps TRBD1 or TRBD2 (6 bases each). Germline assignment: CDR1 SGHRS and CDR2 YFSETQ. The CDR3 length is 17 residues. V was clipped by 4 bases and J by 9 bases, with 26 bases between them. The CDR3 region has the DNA TGCGCCAGCAGCCCGGGGGCGGGCGTAACCTTCATGGGTGAGCAGTTCTTC. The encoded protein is CASSPGAGVTFMGEQFF.

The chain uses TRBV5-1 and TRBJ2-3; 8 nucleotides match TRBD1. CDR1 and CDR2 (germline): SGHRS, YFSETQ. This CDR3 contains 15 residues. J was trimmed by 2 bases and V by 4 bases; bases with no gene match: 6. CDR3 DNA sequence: TGCGCCAGCAGCGCCGGACAGGGAGTCACAGATACGCAGTATTTT. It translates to CASSAGQGVTDTQYF.

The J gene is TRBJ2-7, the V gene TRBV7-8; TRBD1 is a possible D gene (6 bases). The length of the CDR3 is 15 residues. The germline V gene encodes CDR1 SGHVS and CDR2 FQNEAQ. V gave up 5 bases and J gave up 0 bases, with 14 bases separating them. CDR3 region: CASSLQRGTSYEQYF. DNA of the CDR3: TGTGCCAGCAGCCTACAGAGGGGGACCTCCTACGAGCAGTACTTC.

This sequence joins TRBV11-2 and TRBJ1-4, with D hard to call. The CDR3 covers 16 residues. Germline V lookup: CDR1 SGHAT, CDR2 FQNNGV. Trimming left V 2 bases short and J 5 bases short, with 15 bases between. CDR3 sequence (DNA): TGTGCCAGCAGCTTATTAAATCCAGTCCAAAATGAAAAACTGTTTTTT. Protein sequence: CASSLLNPVQNEKLFF.

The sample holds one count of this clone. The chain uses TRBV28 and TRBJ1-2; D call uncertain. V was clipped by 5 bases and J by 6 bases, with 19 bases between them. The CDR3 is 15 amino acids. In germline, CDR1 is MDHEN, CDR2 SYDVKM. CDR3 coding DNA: TGTGCCAGCAGTCTCTTGAGTGTTCGGGTCGATGGCTACACCTTC. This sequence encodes CASSLLSVRVDGYTF.